This T cell receptor beta chain is drawn from a study of blood T cell repertoires in COVID-19. Original processing methods: Estimated nucleated cell counts came from reference gene primer amplification. Some clones are missing from TCRdb's copy, which holds only in-frame ones; the method was immunoSEQ multiplex PCR. V, J and clone size are taken as reported in that table, and D and trimming were inferred from the DNA itself. Here the sample spans some 340,000 clones, more than 70% being singletons. Sequenced input: peripheral blood. This TCR derives from a man aged 25 to 45 with active or convalescent COVID-19.

In DNA, the CDR3 is TGTGCCAGCAGCCGTGGCCCGCTCCTTAGCACAGATACGCAGTATTTT. This encodes CASSRGPLLSTDTQYF. The J gene is TRBJ2-3, the V gene TRBV7-8; no reliable D call. The CDR3 loop spans 16 amino acids. V shed 5 bases and J shed 0 bases, with 15 bases lying between them. Looked up from germline, CDR1 is SGHVS and CDR2 is FQNEAQ.